This is a list of T cell receptor beta chains from one sample in a study of T cell repertoires in cytomegalovirus infection. Each CDR3 protein is one row after TCRdb ran MiXCR on the reads. Of about 130,000 distinct CDR3 sequences in the sample, roughly 9% are singletons; the top ten hold around 10%. The source material was PBMCs. The receptors derive from a human donor in good health (CMV status not recorded). Some clones in this sample may be carry-over from other donors' samples. The CDR3 runs from the conserved cysteine through the conserved F or W. The D gene is left open where the match is weak. Clone size appears in some rows only: once, few, many, or a class for an expanded clone.

d_gene	v_gene	j_gene	abundance	CDR3nt	CDR3aa
TRBD2	TRBV20-1	TRBJ2-3	few	TGCAGTGCTAGTAGACTAGCGGGGGCTACTAGCACAGATACGCAGTATTTT	CSASRLAGATSTDTQYF
-	TRBV2	TRBJ1-1	-	TGTGCCAGCAGTGTCGGCAGTCCTACAGGGGAAGCTTTCTTT	CASSVGSPTGEAFF
-	TRBV7-9	TRBJ1-2	many	TGTGCCAGCAGCTTAGACAAGGAGGAGGGCTACACCTTC	CASSLDKEEGYTF
-	TRBV20-1	TRBJ1-5	-	TGCAGTGCTCAGGACATGGGAGGGGACAATCAGCCCCAGCATTTT	CSAQDMGGDNQPQHF
TRBD1	TRBV28	TRBJ2-5	-	TGTGCCAGCACCTTAAGGGGGCGGGAGACCCAGTACTTC	CASTLRGRETQYF
TRBD1	TRBV7-8	TRBJ2-3	many	TGTGCCAGCAGCTCCCCTGGGACAGTCGGCACAGATACGCAGTATTTT	CASSSPGTVGTDTQYF
TRBD1	TRBV30	TRBJ2-7	many	TGTGCCTGGAGTGCCCGAAGACAGGGGGCGTCCTACGAGCAGTACTTC	CAWSARRQGASYEQYF
-	TRBV10-3	TRBJ1-2	many	TGTGCCATCAGTGAGTCGGGGGGCTATGGCTACACCTTC	CAISESGGYGYTF
-	TRBV7-2	TRBJ1-5	many	TGTGCCAGCAGCTTGGGTTGGAGGGGCAATCAGCCCCAGCATTTT	CASSLGWRGNQPQHF
-	TRBV4-1	TRBJ1-2	many	TGCGCCAGCAGCCAAGATCAAGGGGGGAACTATGGCTACACCTTC	CASSQDQGGNYGYTF
-	TRBV14	TRBJ1-1	few	TGTGCCAGCAGCCGACTCATTCACACTGAAGCTTTCTTT	CASSRLIHTEAFF
-	TRBV7-2	TRBJ2-7	many	TGTGCCAGCAGCCCGACGGACTACGAGCAGTACTTC	CASSPTDYEQYF
-	TRBV2	TRBJ1-5	-	TGTGCCAGCAGTGGGGAGTCAGGAGGGAATCAGCCCCAGCATTTT	CASSGESGGNQPQHF
-	TRBV7-6	TRBJ2-7	many	TGTGCCAGCACCCCTCATCAGGACGGGGAGCAGTACTTC	CASTPHQDGEQYF
-	TRBV10-3	TRBJ2-2	few	TGTGCCATCAGTGATTCGACTCTACAATACACCGGGGAGCTGTTTTTT	CAISDSTLQYTGELFF
-	TRBV12-3/TRBV12-4	TRBJ1-1	many	TGTGCCAGCAGACGGACCGACATGAACACTGAAGCTTTCTTT	CASRRTDMNTEAFF
TRBD1	TRBV27	TRBJ2-1	many	TGTGCCAGCAGTTTATCGACAGGGTCGGGGTACAATGAGCAGTTCTTC	CASSLSTGSGYNEQFF
-	TRBV29-1	TRBJ2-7	few	TGCAGCGTTGGCGGAACAGGGTCCTACGAGCAGTACTTC	CSVGGTGSYEQYF
-	TRBV20-1	TRBJ2-1	many	TGCAGTGCTAGAGCTCTCCAGGGCGGACCCTACAATGAGCAGTTCTTC	CSARALQGGPYNEQFF
-	TRBV6-1	TRBJ2-5	many	TGTGCCAGCAGGACATCCCGAGGGGGTCTTCGAGAGACCCAGTACTTC	CASRTSRGGLRETQYF
-	TRBV2	TRBJ2-7	many	TGTGCCAGCACGGCCGCGACCTCCTACGAGCAGTACTTC	CASTAATSYEQYF
-	TRBV4-1	TRBJ2-6	many	TGCGCCAGCAGCCAGAGACAGGCTCTCTCTGGGGCCAACGTCCTGACTTTC	CASSQRQALSGANVLTF